These 10 T cell receptor beta chains originate from one sample sequenced in a study of Graves' ophthalmopathy and Graves' hyperthyroidism. Investigators amplified TCR beta CDR3 regions from RNA transcripts. Amplification began with first-round RT-PCR using HTBI primers, then second-round multiplex PCR was performed. In TCRdb, the multiplex PCR reads were re-called with MiXCR into one record per CDR3 protein. This sample yields some 150,000 distinct CDR3 sequences, of which roughly two fifths are seen a single time; 8% to 10% belongs to the top ten. Sequenced input: peripheral blood. These receptors all come from a man aged 25 to 40 with Graves' ophthalmopathy.

This clonotype was recorded many times. The J gene is TRBJ1-3, the V gene TRBV30; D ambiguous. V dropped 0 bases and J dropped 4 bases, with 10 bases sitting between them. The CDR3 totals 14 residues. Germline-derived CDR1 and CDR2 are GTSNPN and SVGIG (reference sequence). The CDR3 DNA reads as TGTGCCTGGAGTGTAACAGTCCGCGGAAACACCATATATTTT. Amino acid sequence: CAWSVTVRGNTIYF.

This clonotype was counted many times. The chain joins TRBV6-6 to TRBJ1-5; 7 nucleotides align to TRBD1. The CDR3 runs 17 residues. Germline assignment: CDR1 MNHNY and CDR2 SVGAGI (reference sequence). Trimming cost V 8 bases and J 4 bases; bases outside gene matches: 17. The CDR3 DNA is TGTGCCAGCGAGGTTGGGTTAGGACAGGTCTCAAATCAGCCCCAGCATTTT. Encoded protein: CASEVGLGQVSNQPQHF.

The rearrangement joins TRBV6-1 to TRBJ1-1; D remains ambiguous. Deletions cut 6 bases from V and 5 bases from J, with 19 bases between. The CDR3 covers 15 residues. Germline CDR1 MNHNS, CDR2 SASEGT. The CDR3: CASSPRSRTGTEAFF. The CDR3 DNA is TGTGCCAGCAGCCCCCGGTCCCGCACGGGTACTGAAGCTTTCTTT.

This chain links TRBV5-1 with TRBJ1-1; maybe TRBD1 (5 bases). CDR1 is SGHRS and CDR2 is YFSETQ in the germline V gene. V lost 4 bases to trimming and J lost 4 bases, with 17 bases between them. The CDR3 contains 15 residues. CDR3 region: CASSPSTVTSTEAFF. The CDR3 nucleotides read TGCGCCAGCAGCCCGTCGACAGTGACAAGCACTGAAGCTTTCTTT.

The rearrangement uses TRBV15 and TRBJ2-3; no definite D call. V shed 0 bases and J shed 2 bases, with 6 bases lying between them. The germline V gene encodes CDR1 LNHNV and CDR2 YYDKDF (reference sequence). CDR3 size: 14 residues. CDR3 sequence reads: CATSRDPNTDTQYF. The DNA for the CDR3 is TGTGCCACCAGCAGAGACCCCAACACAGATACGCAGTATTTT.

This clonotype came up a few times. The rearrangement links TRBV6-2 or TRBV6-3 to TRBJ2-7; maybe TRBD1 (6 bases). The germline V and J ends were trimmed by 0 bases and 4 bases, with 10 bases remaining between them. The CDR3 totals 14 residues. Germline loops: CDR1 MNHEY, CDR2 SVGEGT. DNA of the CDR3: TGTGCCAGCAGTTACTCGGACAGACAATACGAGCAGTACTTC. It yields the protein CASSYSDRQYEQYF.

This clonotype was counted at least ten times. The CDR3 DNA sequence: TGTGCCAGCAGCTTGGTTGCGGGGGAAAGCTCCTACGAGCAGTACTTC. Translation: CASSLVAGESSYEQYF. The V call is TRBV11-3, the J call TRBJ2-7; 7 bases are a match to TRBD2. From germline, CDR1 is SGHNT and CDR2 YENEEA. The CDR3 is 16 amino acids. V was clipped by 3 bases and J by 0 bases; unmatched bases: 8. The full variable domain, rest sourced from reference TRBV11-3 and TRBJ2-7, is EAGVVQSPRYKIIEKKQPVAFWCNPISGHNTLYWYLQNLGQGPELLIRYENEEAVDDSQLPKDRFSAERLKGVDSTLKIQPAELGDSAVYLCASSLVAGESSYEQYFGPGTRLTVT.

A single count supports this clonotype. The rearrangement links TRBV5-1 to TRBJ1-3; weak D call: TRBD1 (6 bases). Between the trimmed V and J ends, which lost 2 bases and 5 bases, there was a span of 11 bases. This CDR3 is built from 14 residues. Germline V gene lookup returns CDR1 SGHRS and CDR2 YFSETQ. CDR3: CASSFSGERNTIYF. The CDR3 coding sequence is TGCGCCAGCAGCTTCTCAGGGGAACGAAACACCATATATTTT.

The V and J genes are TRBV27 and TRBJ1-5, with D hard to call. CDR3 length: 15 residues. Per germline, CDR1 MNHEY and CDR2 SMNVEV (reference sequence). Trimming took off 3 bases at V and 3 bases at J, with 12 bases between the two ends. CDR3 sequence reads: CASSFSGVYNQPQHF. The CDR3 nucleotides are TGTGCCAGCAGTTTCTCCGGGGTGTACAATCAGCCCCAGCATTTT.

This clonotype occurred many times. V is TRBV24-1 and J is TRBJ2-7, with D maybe TRBD2 (6 bases). CDR3 length equals 13 residues. Germline assignment: CDR1 KGHDR and CDR2 SFDVKD. Trimming pared 7 bases from V and 3 bases from J, leaving 12 bases between. The CDR3 protein is CATSLGGNYEQYF. The CDR3 region has the DNA TGTGCCACCAGCCTTGGGGGGAACTACGAGCAGTACTTC.